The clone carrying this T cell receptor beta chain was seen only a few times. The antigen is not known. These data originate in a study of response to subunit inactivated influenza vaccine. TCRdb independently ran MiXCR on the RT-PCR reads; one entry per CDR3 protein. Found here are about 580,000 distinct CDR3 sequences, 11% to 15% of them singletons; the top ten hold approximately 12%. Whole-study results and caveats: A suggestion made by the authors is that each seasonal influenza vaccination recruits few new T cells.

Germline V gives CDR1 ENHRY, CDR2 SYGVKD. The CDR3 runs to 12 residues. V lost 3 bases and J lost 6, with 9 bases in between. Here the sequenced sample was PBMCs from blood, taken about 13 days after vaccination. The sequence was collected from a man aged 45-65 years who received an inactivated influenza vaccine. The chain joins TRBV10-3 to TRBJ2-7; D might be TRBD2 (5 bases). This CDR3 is CAISDSESEQYF. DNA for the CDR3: TGTGCCATCAGTGATAGCGAATCCGAGCAGTACTTC.